This T cell receptor beta chain originates from a study of blood T cells in healthy people across ages. A second about 7 to 11 cycle PCR used barcoded and J-beta primers. MiXCR, run by TCRdb on the 5' RACE reads, gives a single entry per CDR3 protein. The data hold 500,000 to 600,000 distinct CDR3 sequences, with 27% observed a single time. The people who gave samples were healthy Caucasians from Russia, aged about 6 to 100. The CDR3 has 15 amino acids. CDR1 and CDR2 (germline): DFQATT, SNEGSKA (reference sequence). V shed 6 bases and J 3 bases; nucleotides not matched to a gene: 11. The sequence derives from a woman between 65 and 79 years old in good health. Sequenced sample: blood. V and J are TRBV20-1 and TRBJ1-2; TRBD1 aligns across 9 bases. The CDR3 region is CSAHALGQGDYGYTF. CDR3 nucleotides: TGCAGTGCCCATGCCTTGGGACAGGGAGACTATGGCTACACCTTC.